The present T cell receptor (beta chain) was sequenced within a study of beta chain features in type 1 diabetes. The table lists this clone with a few counts. Its antigen is unknown. Expressed TCRB transcripts were sequenced because the isolated RNA had all been reverse transcribed beforehand. Assay used: immunoSEQ multiplex PCR; TCRdb lists only in-frame clones, some missing. The sample has around 430,000 clones, approximately 31% seen once. Sorting of CD4+ naive, central memory, regulatory and stem cell-like memory cells was performed via CD45RO/CCR7/CD25/CD127/CD95/CD27. Overall study findings and caveats: Patients with type 1 diabetes carried fewer insertions and had more deletions at their VDJ junctions. TCRB CDR3s were moderately but significantly shorter in Type 1 diabetes patients in all four CD4+ subsets.

In germline, CDR1 is SGHTA, CDR2 FQGNSA. Between the trimmed V and J ends, which lost 5 bases and 4 bases, there was a span of 12 bases. CDR3 length: 14 residues. The rearrangement joins TRBV7-2 to TRBJ2-1; D is unclear. This TCR came from a man aged 18 to 29 in good health. Sequencing was done on a sample of naive CD4+ T cells from blood. CDR3 coding DNA: TGTGCCAGCAGCCCCCGGCCTCCTTACAATGAGCAGTTCTTC. Protein sequence: CASSPRPPYNEQFF. The variable domain in full, with the rest retrieved from reference TRBV7-2 and TRBJ2-1, is GAGVSQSPSNKVTEKGKDVELRCDPISGHTALYWYRQSLGQGLEFLIYFQGNSAPDKSGLPSDRFSAERTGGSVSTLTIQRTQQEDSAVYLCASSPRPPYNEQFFGPGTRLTVL.